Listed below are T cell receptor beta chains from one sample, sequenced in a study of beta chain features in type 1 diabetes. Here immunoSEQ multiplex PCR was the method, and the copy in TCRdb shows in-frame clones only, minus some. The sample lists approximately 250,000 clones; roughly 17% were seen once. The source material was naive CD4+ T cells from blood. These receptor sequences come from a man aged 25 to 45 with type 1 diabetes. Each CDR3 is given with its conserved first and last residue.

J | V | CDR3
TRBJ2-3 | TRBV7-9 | CASSFRDGTDTQYF
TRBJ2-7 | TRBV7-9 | CASSSPNSFEQYF
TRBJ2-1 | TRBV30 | CAWSAHTGALYNEQFF
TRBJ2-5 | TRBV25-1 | CASSQEGYQETQYF
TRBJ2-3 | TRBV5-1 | CASSRTGDDDTQYF
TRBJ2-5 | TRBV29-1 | CSVVLQGARETQYF
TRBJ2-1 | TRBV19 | CASSIGAPGQGVDEQFF
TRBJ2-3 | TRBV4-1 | CASSLGQGVNTDTQYF
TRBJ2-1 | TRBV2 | CASKADSYNEQFF
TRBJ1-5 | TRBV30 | CAWRHDSSNQPQHF
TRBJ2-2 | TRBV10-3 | CASGQNTGELFF
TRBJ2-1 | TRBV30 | CAWTSGGYNEQFF
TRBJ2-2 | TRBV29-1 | CSVVQGATGELFF
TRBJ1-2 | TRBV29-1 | CSVDYIGYGYTF
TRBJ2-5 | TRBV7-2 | CASSSTSGRGQETQYF
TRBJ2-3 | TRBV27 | CASSLRSRSDTQYF
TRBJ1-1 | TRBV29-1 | CSVHRVLDTEAFF
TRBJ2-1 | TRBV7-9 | CASSQRENEQFF
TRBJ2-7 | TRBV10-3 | CAISVRGEEQYF
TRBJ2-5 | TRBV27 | CASSWTGRFQETQYF
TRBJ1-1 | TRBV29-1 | CSVIRQGWSTEAFF
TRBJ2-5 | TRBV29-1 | CSVLSGQETQYF
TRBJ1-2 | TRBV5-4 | CASSRGTDYGYTF
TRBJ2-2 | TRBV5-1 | CASRDDRAGAGELFF
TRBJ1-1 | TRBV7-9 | CASSLAAIF
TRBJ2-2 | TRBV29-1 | CSVVGQPNTGELFF
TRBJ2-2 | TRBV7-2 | CASSHRTSGPYGELFF
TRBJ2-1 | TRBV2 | CASRRTSGYNEQFF
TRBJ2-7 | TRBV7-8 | CASSLGGTSGSYEQYF
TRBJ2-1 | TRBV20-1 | CSARGANEQFF
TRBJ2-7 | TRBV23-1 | CASPGVLSSYEQYF
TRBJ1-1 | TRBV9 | CASSVRGNTEAFF
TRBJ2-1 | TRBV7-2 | CASSLWGGSSYNEQFF
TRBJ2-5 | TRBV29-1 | CSATTPYLTTQYF
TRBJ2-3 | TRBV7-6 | CASSLAAGFVTDTQYF
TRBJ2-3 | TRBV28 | CASRTGSTDTQYF
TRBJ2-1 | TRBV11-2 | CASSLTSLNEQFF
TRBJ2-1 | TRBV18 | CASSPPGGRAYNEQFF
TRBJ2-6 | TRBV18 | CASSSGYSGANVLTF
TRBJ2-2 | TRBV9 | CASSATGGNTGELFF
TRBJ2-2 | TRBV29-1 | CSARSNTGELFF
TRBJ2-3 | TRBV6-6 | CASSSGGEDTQYF